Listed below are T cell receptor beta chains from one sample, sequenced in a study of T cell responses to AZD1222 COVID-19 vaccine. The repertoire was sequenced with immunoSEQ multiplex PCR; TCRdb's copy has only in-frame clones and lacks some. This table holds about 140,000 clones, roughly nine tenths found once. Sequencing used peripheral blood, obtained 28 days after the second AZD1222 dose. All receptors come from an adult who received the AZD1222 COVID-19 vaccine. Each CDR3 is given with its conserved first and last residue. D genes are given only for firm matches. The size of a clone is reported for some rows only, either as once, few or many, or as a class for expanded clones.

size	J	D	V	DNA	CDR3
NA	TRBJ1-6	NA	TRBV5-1	TGCGCCAGCAGACCCGGGGCGATTAATTCACCCCTCCACTTT	CASRPGAINSPLHF
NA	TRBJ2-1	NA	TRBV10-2	TGCGCCAGCAGTGCAGGCTTTACCTACAATGAGCAGTTCTTC	CASSAGFTYNEQFF
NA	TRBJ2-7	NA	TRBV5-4	TGTGCCAGCAGCTCATTGGTCGGAGCGGACGAGCAGTACTTC	CASSSLVGADEQYF
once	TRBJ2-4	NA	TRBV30	TGTGCCTGGAGATGGGGCGGGCAAAACATTCAGTACTTC	CAWRWGGQNIQYF
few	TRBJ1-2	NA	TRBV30	TGTGCCTGGAGTGTACGGTCGTATGGCTACACCTTC	CAWSVRSYGYTF
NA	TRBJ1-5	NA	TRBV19	TGTGCCAGTAGTATTGCGGTAGGATCGGGTCAGCCCCAGCATTTT	CASSIAVGSGQPQHF
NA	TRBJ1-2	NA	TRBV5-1	TGCGCCAGCAGCTCAACACCCCAAGGGTTTGAAGGCTACACCTTC	CASSSTPQGFEGYTF
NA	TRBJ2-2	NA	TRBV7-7	TGTGCTAGCAGGGCCGGGACAACGAACACCGGGGAGCTGTTTTTT	CASRAGTTNTGELFF
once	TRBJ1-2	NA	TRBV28	TGTGCCAGCAGCTACATTCAGCAGTATGGCTACACCTTC	CASSYIQQYGYTF
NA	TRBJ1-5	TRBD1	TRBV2	TGTGCCAGCAGCGAGCTTGGACAGGGGTATCAGCCCCAGCATTTT	CASSELGQGYQPQHF
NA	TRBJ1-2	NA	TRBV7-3	TGTGCCAGCAGCTTAACCGGCCAGACAGGCTATGGCTACACCTTC	CASSLTGQTGYGYTF
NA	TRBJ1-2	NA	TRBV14	TGTGCCAGCAGCCAAGATCCTGGGTGGGGCTACACCTTC	CASSQDPGWGYTF
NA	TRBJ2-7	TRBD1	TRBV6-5	TGTGCCAGCAGTACAGGGGGCTGGAACGAGCAGTACTTC	CASSTGGWNEQYF
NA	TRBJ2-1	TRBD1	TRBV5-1	TGCGCCAGCAGCTTCTTACCAACAGGGGACAATGAGCAGTTCTTC	CASSFLPTGDNEQFF
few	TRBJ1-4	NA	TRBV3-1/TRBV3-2	TGTGCCAGCAGCCTAAAGAGAGGGTACGAAAAACTGTTTTTT	CASSLKRGYEKLFF
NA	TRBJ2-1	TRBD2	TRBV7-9	TGTGCCAGCAGCCCTCAACCGGGACTAGCGGGAGGAGGTGAGCAGTTCTTC	CASSPQPGLAGGGEQFF
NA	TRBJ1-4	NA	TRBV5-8	TGTGCCAGCTCCCCCATCAAAGCGGCAATCCGAACTAATGAAAAACTGTTTTTT	CASSPIKAAIRTNEKLFF
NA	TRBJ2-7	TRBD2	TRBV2	TGTGCCAGCGGACTAGCGGGAGTCGAGCAGTACTTC	CASGLAGVEQYF
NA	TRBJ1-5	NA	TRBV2	TGTGCCAGCAGTAAACAGGATCAGCCCCAGCATTTT	CASSKQDQPQHF
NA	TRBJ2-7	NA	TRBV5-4	TGTGCCAGCAGCTTGGTCCACTACGAGCAGTACTTC	CASSLVHYEQYF
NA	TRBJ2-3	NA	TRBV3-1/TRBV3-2	TGTGCCAGCAGCCAAGACCCCCGATCCACAGATACGCAGTATTTT	CASSQDPRSTDTQYF
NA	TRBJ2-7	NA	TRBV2	TGTGCCAGCCATGGGGGAGGATCCTCCTACGAGCAGTACTTC	CASHGGGSSYEQYF
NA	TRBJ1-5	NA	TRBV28	TGTGCCAGCAGTTTGGTTGGGGGTTCGGGTCAGCCCCAGCATTTT	CASSLVGGSGQPQHF